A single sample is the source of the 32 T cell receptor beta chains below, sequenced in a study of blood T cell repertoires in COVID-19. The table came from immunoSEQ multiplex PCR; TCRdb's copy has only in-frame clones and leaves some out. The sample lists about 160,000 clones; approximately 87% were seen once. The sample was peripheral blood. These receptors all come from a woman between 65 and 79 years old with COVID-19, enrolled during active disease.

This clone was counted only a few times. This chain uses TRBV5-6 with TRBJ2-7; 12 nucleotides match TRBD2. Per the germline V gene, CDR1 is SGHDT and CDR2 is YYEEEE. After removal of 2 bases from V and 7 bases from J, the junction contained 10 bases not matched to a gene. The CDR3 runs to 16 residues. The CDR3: CASSFTASGGAREQYF. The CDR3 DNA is TGTGCCAGCAGCTTTACCGCTAGCGGGGGGGCGCGGGAGCAGTACTTC.

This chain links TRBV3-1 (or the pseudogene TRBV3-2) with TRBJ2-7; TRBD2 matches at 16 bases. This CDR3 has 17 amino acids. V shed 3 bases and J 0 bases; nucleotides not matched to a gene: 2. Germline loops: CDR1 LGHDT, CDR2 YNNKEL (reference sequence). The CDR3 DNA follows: TGTGCCAGCAGCCAGGGACTAGCGGGGGGGAGCTCCTACGAGCAGTACTTC. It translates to CASSQGLAGGSSYEQYF.

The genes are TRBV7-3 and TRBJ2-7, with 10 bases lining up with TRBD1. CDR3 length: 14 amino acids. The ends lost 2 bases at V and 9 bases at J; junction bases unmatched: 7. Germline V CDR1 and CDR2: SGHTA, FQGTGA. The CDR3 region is CASSLVGTGERQYF. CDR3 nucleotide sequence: TGTGCCAGCAGCTTAGTCGGGACAGGGGAAAGGCAGTACTTC.

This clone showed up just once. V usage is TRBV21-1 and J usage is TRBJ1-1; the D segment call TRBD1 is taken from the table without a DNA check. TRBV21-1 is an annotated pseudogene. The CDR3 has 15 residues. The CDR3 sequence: CASSEKQGAFSVAFF. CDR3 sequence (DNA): TGTGCCAGCAGCGAAAAACAGGGGGCGTTTTCGGTAGCTTTCTTT.

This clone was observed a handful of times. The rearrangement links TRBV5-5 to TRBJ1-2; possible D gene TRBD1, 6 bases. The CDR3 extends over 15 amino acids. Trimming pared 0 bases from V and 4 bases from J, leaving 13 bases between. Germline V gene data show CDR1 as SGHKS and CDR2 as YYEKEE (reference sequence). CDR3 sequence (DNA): TGTGCCAGCAGCTTGGGGACAGCGGATATCTATGGCTACACCTTC. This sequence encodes CASSLGTADIYGYTF.

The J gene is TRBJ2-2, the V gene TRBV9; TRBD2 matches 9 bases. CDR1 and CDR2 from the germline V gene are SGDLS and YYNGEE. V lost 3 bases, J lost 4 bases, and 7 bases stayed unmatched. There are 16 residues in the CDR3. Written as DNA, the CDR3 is TGTGCCAGCAGCGACTTGCGGGGGGGAAGCACCGGGGAGCTGTTTTTT. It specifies CASSDLRGGSTGELFF.

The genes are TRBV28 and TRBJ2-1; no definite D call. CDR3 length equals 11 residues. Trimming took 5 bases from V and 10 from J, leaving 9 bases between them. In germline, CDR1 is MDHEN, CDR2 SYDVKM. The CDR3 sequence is CASSRRTEQFF. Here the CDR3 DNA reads TGTGCCAGCAGTCGGAGAACCGAGCAGTTCTTC.

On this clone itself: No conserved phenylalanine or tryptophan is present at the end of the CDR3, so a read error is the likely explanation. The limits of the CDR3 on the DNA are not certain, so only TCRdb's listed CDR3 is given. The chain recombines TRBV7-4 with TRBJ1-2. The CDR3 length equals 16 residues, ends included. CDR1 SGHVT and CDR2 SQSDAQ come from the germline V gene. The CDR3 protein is CARSSSMSKLLPRSFL.

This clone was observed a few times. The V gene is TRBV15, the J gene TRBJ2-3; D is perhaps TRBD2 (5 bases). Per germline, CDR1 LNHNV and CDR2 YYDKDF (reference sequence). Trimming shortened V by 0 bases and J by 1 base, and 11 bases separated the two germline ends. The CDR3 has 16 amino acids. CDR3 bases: TGTGCCACCAGCAGAGAGCGGGCAAGGCGCACAGATACGCAGTATTTT. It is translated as CATSRERARRTDTQYF.

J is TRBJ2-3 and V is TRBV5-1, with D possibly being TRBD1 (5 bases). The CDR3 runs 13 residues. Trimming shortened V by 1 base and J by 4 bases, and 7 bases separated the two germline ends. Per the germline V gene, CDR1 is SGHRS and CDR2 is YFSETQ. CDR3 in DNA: TGCGCCAGCAGCTTGTCAGGGTCAGATACGCAGTATTTT. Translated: CASSLSGSDTQYF.

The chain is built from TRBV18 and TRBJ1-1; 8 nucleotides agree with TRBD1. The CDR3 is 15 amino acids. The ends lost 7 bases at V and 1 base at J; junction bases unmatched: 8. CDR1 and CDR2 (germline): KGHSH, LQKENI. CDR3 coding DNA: TGTGCCAGCTTCGGACAGGGTGGCAGGAACACTGAAGCTTTCTTT. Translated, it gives CASFGQGGRNTEAFF.

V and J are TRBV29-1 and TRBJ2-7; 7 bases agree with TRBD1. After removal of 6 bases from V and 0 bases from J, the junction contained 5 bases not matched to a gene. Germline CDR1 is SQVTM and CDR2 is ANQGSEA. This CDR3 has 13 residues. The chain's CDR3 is CSVVDRSSYEQYF. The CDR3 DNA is TGCAGCGTCGTGGACAGGAGCTCCTACGAGCAGTACTTC.

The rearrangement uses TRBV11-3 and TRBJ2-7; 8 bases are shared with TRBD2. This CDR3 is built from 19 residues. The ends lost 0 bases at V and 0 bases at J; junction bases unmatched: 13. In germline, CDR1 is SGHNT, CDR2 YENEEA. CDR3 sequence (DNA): TGTGCCAGCAGCTTAGACCCCGACCGGGGGGGGTTATCCTCCTACGAGCAGTACTTC. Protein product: CASSLDPDRGGLSSYEQYF.

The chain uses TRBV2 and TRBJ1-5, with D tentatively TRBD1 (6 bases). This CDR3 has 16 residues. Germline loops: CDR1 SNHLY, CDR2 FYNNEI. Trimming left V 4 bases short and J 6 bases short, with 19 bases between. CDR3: CASSARLSGAGQPQHF. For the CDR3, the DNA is TGTGCCAGCAGTGCTCGCCTCTCAGGGGCAGGTCAGCCCCAGCATTTT.

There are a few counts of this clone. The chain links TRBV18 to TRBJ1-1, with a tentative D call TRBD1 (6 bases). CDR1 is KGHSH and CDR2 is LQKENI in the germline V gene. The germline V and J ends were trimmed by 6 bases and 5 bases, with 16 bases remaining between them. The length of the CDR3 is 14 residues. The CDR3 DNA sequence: TGTGCCAGCTCCCCTAACAGGGCTGGAACTGAAGCTTTCTTT. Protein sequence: CASSPNRAGTEAFF.

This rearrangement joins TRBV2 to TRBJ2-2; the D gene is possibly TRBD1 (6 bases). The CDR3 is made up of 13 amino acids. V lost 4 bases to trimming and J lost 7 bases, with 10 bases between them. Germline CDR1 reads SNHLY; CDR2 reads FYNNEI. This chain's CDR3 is CASSGGPGGELFF. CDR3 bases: TGTGCCAGCAGTGGGGGGCCGGGCGGGGAGCTGTTTTTT.

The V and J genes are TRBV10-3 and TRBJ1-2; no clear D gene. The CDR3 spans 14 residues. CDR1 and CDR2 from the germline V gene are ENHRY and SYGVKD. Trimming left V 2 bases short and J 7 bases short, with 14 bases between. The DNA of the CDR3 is TGTGCCATCAGTGAGGGGCCGGGGTTTGGTGGCTACACCTTC. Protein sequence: CAISEGPGFGGYTF.

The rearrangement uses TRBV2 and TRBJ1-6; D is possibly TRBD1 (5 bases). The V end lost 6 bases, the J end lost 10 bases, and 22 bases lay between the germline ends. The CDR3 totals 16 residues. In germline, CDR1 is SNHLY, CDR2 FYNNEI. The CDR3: CASSSREGLGSSPLHF. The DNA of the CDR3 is TGTGCCAGCAGCTCAAGGGAGGGGCTCGGAAGCTCACCCCTCCACTTT. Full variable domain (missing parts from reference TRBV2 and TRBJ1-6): EPEVTQTPSHQVTQMGQEVILRCVPISNHLYFYWYRQILGQKVEFLVSFYNNEISEKSEIFDDQFSVERPDGSNFTLKIRSTKLEDSAMYFCASSSREGLGSSPLHFGNGTRLTVT.

CDR3 DNA: TGTGCCAGCAGTGACTCCAACAGGAACACTGAAGCTTTCTTT. This codes for CASSDSNRNTEAFF. The chain links TRBV6-4 to TRBJ1-1; no firm D call. Germline CDR1 reads MRHNA; CDR2 reads SNTAGT. This CDR3 has 14 amino acids. V lost 0 bases to trimming and J lost 1 base, with 6 bases between them.

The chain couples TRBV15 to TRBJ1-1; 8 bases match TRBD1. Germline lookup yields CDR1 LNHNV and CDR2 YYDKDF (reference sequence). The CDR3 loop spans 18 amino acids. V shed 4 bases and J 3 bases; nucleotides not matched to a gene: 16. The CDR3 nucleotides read TGTGCCACCAGCAAGATCGGGTGGGGGGCAGGGGGCCACACTGAAGCTTTCTTT. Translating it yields CATSKIGWGAGGHTEAFF.

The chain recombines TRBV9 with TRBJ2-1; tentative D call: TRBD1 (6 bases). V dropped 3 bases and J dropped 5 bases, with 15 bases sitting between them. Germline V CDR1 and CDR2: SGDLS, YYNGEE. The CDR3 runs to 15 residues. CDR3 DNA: TGTGCCAGCAGCGCTACCGGACAGAATCACAATGAGCAGTTCTTC. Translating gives CASSATGQNHNEQFF. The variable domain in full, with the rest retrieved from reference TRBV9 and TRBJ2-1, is DSGVTQTPKHLITATGQRVTLRCSPRSGDLSVYWYQQSLDQGLQFLIQYYNGEERAKGNILERFSAQQFPDLHSELNLSSLELGDSALYFCASSATGQNHNEQFFGPGTRLTVL.

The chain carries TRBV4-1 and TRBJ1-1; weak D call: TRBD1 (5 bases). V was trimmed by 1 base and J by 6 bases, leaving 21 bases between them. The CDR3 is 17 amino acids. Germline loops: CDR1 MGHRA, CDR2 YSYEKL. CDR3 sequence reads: CASSQALTGSQFAEAFF. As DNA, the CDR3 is TGCGCCAGCAGCCAAGCACTTACAGGTTCCCAATTTGCTGAAGCTTTCTTT.

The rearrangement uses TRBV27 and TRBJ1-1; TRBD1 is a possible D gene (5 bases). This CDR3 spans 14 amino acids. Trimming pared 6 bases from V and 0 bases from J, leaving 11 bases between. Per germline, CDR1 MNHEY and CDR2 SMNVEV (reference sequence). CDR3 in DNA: TGTGCCAGCAGATTTCAGGGTATGAACACTGAAGCTTTCTTT. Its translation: CASRFQGMNTEAFF.

Written as DNA, the CDR3 is TGTGCCAGCAGCGACGGACCAGGGGGCTATGAAGCTTTCTTT. The encoded protein is CASSDGPGGYEAFF. The V call is TRBV7-3, the J call TRBJ1-1, with 8 bases lining up with TRBD1. Germline-derived CDR1 and CDR2 are SGHTA and FQGTGA. V was pared by 5 bases and J by 7 bases, with 9 bases of the junction left unmatched. The CDR3 has 14 amino acids.

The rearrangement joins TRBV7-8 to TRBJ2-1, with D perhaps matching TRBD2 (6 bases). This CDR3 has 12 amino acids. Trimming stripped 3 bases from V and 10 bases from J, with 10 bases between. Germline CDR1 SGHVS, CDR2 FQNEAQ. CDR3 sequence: CASSFSGVEQFF. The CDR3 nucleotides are TGTGCCAGCAGCTTCTCGGGGGTCGAGCAGTTCTTC.

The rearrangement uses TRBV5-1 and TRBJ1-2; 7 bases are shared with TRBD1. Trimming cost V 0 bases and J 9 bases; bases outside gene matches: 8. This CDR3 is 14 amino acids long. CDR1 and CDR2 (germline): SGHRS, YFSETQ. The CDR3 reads CASSLEGGGMSYTF. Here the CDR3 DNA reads TGCGCCAGCAGCTTGGAAGGGGGCGGTATGAGCTACACCTTC.

DNA of the CDR3: TGTGCCCACCGGTCGGGGGCCTACGAGCAGTACTTC. Translating it yields CAHRSGAYEQYF. The V gene is TRBV30, the J gene TRBJ2-7, with D possibly matching TRBD2 (6 bases). The germline gives CDR1 GTSNPN, CDR2 SVGIG (reference sequence). The CDR3 extends over 12 amino acids. The ends were cut back, 8 bases at V and 2 bases at J, with 13 bases in the middle.

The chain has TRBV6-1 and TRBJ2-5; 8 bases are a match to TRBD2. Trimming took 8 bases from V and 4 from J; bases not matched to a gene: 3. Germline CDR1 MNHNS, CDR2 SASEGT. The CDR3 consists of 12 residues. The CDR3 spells CASGAGVETQYF. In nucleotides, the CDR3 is TGTGCCAGCGGAGCGGGGGTAGAGACCCAGTACTTC.

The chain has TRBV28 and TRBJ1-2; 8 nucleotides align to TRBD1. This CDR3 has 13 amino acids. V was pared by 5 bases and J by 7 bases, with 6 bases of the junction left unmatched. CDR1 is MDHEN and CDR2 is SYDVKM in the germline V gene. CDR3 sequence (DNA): TGTGCCAGCAGTGAGGGACAGGACATTGGCTACACCTTC. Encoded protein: CASSEGQDIGYTF.

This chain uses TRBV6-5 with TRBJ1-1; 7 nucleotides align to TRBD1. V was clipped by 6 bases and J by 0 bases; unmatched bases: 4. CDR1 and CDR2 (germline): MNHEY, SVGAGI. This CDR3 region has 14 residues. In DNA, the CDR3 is TGTGCCAGCAGGGCAGACAGGGTGAACACTGAAGCTTTCTTT. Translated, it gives CASRADRVNTEAFF.

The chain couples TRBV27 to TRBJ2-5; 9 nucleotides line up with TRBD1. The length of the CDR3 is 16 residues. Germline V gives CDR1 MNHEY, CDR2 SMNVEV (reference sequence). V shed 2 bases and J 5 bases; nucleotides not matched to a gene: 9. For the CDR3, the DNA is TGTGCCAGCAGTTTAGAGGGACAGGGTACGTTGGAGACCCAGTACTTC. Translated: CASSLEGQGTLETQYF.

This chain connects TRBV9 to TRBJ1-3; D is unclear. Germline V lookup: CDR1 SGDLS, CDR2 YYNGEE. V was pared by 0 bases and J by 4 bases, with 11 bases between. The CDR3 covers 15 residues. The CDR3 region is CASSVEAEVGNTIYF. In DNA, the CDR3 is TGTGCCAGCAGCGTAGAGGCGGAAGTCGGAAACACCATATATTTT.